One and the same sample provided the 8 T cell receptor beta chains below, sequenced in a study of shared clonotypes between healthy human individuals. TCRdb keeps only in-frame clones here, not all; method: immunoSEQ multiplex PCR. Among some 2,500,000 clones listed, approximately 90% were seen once. The sequencing input was naive CD4+ T cells from PBMCs. The subset is: CD45RA+ positively selected. Receptors were obtained from a man younger than 35 in good health. Some clones in this sample may be carry-over from other donors' samples.

On this clone itself: Other nucleotide sequences from this sample produce the same CDR3. The chain carries TRBV28 and TRBJ2-7, with D possibly being TRBD1 or TRBD2 (5 bases each). CDR1 and CDR2 (germline): MDHEN, SYDVKM. V was pared by 7 bases and J by 0 bases, with 19 bases between. The CDR3 is 16 residues long. CDR3 DNA sequence: TGTGCCAGCACAACCGCTGGGGCAGGGAGCTCCTACGAGCAGTACTTC. Encoded protein: CASTTAGAGSSYEQYF.

The chain uses TRBV5-1 and TRBJ1-2, with TRBD1 matching over 7 bases. This CDR3 comprises 17 residues. Germline loops: CDR1 SGHRS, CDR2 YFSETQ. After removal of 3 bases from V and 2 bases from J, the junction contained 13 bases not matched to a gene. The CDR3 DNA reads TGCGCCAGCAGCTCCCTGGGCGGGTCAGGGGGAAACTATGGCTACACCTTC. Encoded protein: CASSSLGGSGGNYGYTF. Full variable domain (outside the CDR3, taken from reference TRBV5-1 and TRBJ1-2): KAGVTQTPRYLIKTRGQQVTLSCSPISGHRSVSWYQQTPGQGLQFLFEYFSETQRNKGNFPGRFSGRQFSNSRSEMNVSTLELGDSALYLCASSSLGGSGGNYGYTFGSGTRLTVV.

The CDR3 region is CASGLGSGEDGYTF. The CDR3 coding sequence is TGTGCTAGTGGTTTGGGATCGGGGGAAGATGGCTACACCTTC. This rearrangement joins TRBV12-5 to TRBJ1-2; maybe TRBD1 (5 bases). The CDR3 extends over 14 amino acids. Deletions cut 1 base from V and 6 bases from J, with 12 bases between. Germline CDR1 reads LGHNT; CDR2 reads FRNRAP. Together with reference TRBV12-5 and TRBJ1-2, the CDR3 gives the full variable domain: DARVTQTPRHKVTEMGQEVTMRCQPILGHNTVFWYRQTMMQGLELLAYFRNRAPLDDSGMPKDRFSAEMPDATLATLKIQPSEPRDSAVYFCASGLGSGEDGYTFGSGTRLTVV.

This clone was seen only once. The chain couples TRBV7-2 to TRBJ1-1; unclear D gene. The CDR3 is 15 residues long. Germline V CDR1 and CDR2: SGHTA, FQGNSA. V was pared by 5 bases and J by 5 bases, with 18 bases between. The CDR3 reads CASSPTVGSRTEAFF. The DNA for the CDR3 is TGTGCCAGCAGCCCCACAGTCGGGTCAAGGACTGAAGCTTTCTTT. Full variable domain (outside the CDR3, taken from reference TRBV7-2 and TRBJ1-1): GAGVSQSPSNKVTEKGKDVELRCDPISGHTALYWYRQSLGQGLEFLIYFQGNSAPDKSGLPSDRFSAERTGGSVSTLTIQRTQQEDSAVYLCASSPTVGSRTEAFFGQGTRLTVV.

This clone was seen a handful of times. The rearrangement links TRBV25-1 to TRBJ2-3; 12 bases line up with TRBD2. The CDR3 is 13 residues long. V shed 8 bases and J 3 bases; nucleotides not matched to a gene: 0. The germline CDR1 and CDR2 sequences are MGHDK and SYGVNS. The CDR3 sequence is CASGLAGTDTQYF. The CDR3 DNA reads as TGTGCCAGCGGACTAGCGGGGACAGATACGCAGTATTTT.

This clone showed up just once. The chain combines TRBV29-1 with TRBJ2-3, with D uncertain. Per the germline V gene, CDR1 is SQVTM and CDR2 is ANQGSEA. V was pared by 3 bases and J by 6 bases, with 13 bases between. CDR3 length: 13 residues. CDR3 sequence reads: CSVDRQVGDTQYF. CDR3 DNA: TGCAGCGTTGACCGGCAGGTAGGGGATACGCAGTATTTT.

The chain joins TRBV11-2 to TRBJ2-1; 7 bases line up with TRBD2. CDR3 length: 15 residues. The V gene end was trimmed by 5 bases and the J gene end by 4 bases; junction bases not matched to a gene: 8. Germline CDR1 reads SGHAT; CDR2 reads FQNNGV. CDR3 in DNA: TGTGCCAGCAGCAGTAGCGGGTCTAGGTACAATGAGCAGTTCTTC. It codes for CASSSSGSRYNEQFF.

The chain recombines TRBV7-4 with TRBJ2-3; 7 bases map to TRBD2. Looked up from germline, CDR1 is SGHVT and CDR2 is SQSDAQ. Losses at the gene ends were 4 bases for V and 3 bases for J; bases not matched to a gene: 13. The CDR3 totals 17 residues. DNA of the CDR3: TGTGCCAGCAGCTCCATCGGGGAGGGCCGGGGGACAGATACGCAGTATTTT. Amino acid sequence: CASSSIGEGRGTDTQYF. Drawing the rest from reference TRBV7-4 and TRBJ2-3, the complete variable domain is GAGVSQSPRYKVAKRGRDVALRCDSISGHVTLYWYRQTLGQGSEVLTYSQSDAQRDKSGRPSGRFSAERPERSVSTLKIQRTEQGDSAVYLCASSSIGEGRGTDTQYFGPGTRLTVL.